These T cell receptor beta chains were read from a single sample in a study of response to subunit inactivated influenza vaccine. TCRdb independently ran MiXCR on the RT-PCR reads; one entry per CDR3 protein. The sample shows about 700,000 distinct CDR3 sequences, roughly 15% of them seen only once. This specimen consisted of PBMCs from blood, obtained 14 days before vaccination. These receptors originate from a man between 45 and 60 years old who received an inactivated influenza vaccine. CDR3s include the opening cysteine and the closing phenylalanine or tryptophan.

J | V | CDR3
TRBJ2-7 | TRBV11-1 | CASSSGLAGPTPFYEQYF
TRBJ2-3 | TRBV7-6 | CASSPLTAAIRADTQYF
TRBJ2-7 | TRBV4-1 | CASSPLAGGFYEQYF
TRBJ2-1 | TRBV4-3 | CASSHRAGTLNNEQFF
TRBJ1-5 | TRBV2 | CASRWTSSNQPQHF
TRBJ2-5 | TRBV28 | CASSPYGGAKRETQYF
TRBJ2-3 | TRBV13 | CASSLRETGTDTQYF
TRBJ2-1 | TRBV20-1 | CSASPRTMSYNEQFF
TRBJ2-3 | TRBV3-1 | CASSHKGDTQYF
TRBJ2-1 | TRBV6-2/TRBV6-3 | CASSYPPASGRAVHLYNEQFF
TRBJ2-1 | TRBV28 | CASSLFLEEQFF
TRBJ2-1 | TRBV7-2 | CASSNDRGPYNEQFF
TRBJ1-1 | TRBV3-1 | CASSQVPGNTEAFF
TRBJ2-2 | TRBV11-3 | CASSGGGSGSGELFF
TRBJ2-3 | TRBV10-2 | CASSESAGLAEGWYF
TRBJ2-1 | TRBV10-2 | CATDSLYNEQFF
TRBJ2-4 | TRBV7-9 | CASSLAGAGNIQYF
TRBJ1-1 | TRBV6-2/TRBV6-3 | CASSLTGSRTEAFF
TRBJ2-7 | TRBV5-1 | CASSGAGLAPSF
TRBJ2-7 | TRBV7-2 | CASSLARGEQYF
TRBJ2-1 | TRBV28 | CASSLILAGANSYNEQFF
TRBJ2-7 | TRBV20-1 | CSASRPGSGRPLRNEQYF
TRBJ2-3 | TRBV4-3 | CASSQGAAGDFTDTQYF
TRBJ2-3 | TRBV2 | CASSETLAESGDTQYF